This TCR beta chain was observed in a study of CD8 T cells in ankylosing spondylitis. V was pared by 5 bases and J by 10 bases, with 15 bases between. Per the germline V gene, CDR1 is SEHNR and CDR2 is FQNEAQ (reference sequence). The CDR3 covers 13 residues. TCRdb reprocessed the 5' RACE reads with MiXCR, giving one entry per CDR3 protein. The data show 300,000 to 400,000 distinct CDR3 sequences, 20% to 25% seen once. The study, taken as a whole, reports: Disease-linked clones were CD8+ and relatively rare in peripheral blood.

Details on this clonotype: What it binds is unknown.

This chain joins TRBV7-9 and TRBJ2-1, with D perhaps being TRBD1 or TRBD2 (7 bases each). The material sequenced was blood, either unsorted or a sorted T cell fraction (not recorded which). The TCR was taken from a male donor with ankylosing spondylitis or in good health (not recorded which). The CDR3: CASSLPAGQEQFF. CDR3 nucleotides: TGTGCCAGCAGCCTCCCAGCGGGACAGGAGCAGTTCTTC.